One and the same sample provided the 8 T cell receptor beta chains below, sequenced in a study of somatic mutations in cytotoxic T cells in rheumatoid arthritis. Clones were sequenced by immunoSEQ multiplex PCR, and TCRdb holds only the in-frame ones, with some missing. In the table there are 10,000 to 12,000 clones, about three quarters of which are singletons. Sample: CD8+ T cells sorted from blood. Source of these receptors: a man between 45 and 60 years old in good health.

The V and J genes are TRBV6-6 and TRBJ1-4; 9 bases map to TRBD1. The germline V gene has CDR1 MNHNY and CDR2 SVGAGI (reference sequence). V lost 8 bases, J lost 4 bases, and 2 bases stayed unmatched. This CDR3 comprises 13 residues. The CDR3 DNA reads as TGTGCCAGCGGGACAGGGTTTAATGAAAAACTGTTTTTT. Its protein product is CASGTGFNEKLFF.

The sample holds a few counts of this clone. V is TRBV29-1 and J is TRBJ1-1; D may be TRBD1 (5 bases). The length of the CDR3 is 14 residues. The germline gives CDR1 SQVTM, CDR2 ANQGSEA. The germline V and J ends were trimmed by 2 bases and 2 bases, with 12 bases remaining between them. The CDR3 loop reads CSVESFTGNTEAFF. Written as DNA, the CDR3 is TGCAGCGTTGAAAGTTTTACAGGAAACACTGAAGCTTTCTTT.

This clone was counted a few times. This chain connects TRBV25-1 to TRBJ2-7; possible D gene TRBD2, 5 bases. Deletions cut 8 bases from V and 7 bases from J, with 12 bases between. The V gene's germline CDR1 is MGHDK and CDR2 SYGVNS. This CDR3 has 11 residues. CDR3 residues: CASSRRGEQYF. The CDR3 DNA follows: TGTGCCAGCTCCCGTCGAGGGGAGCAGTACTTC.

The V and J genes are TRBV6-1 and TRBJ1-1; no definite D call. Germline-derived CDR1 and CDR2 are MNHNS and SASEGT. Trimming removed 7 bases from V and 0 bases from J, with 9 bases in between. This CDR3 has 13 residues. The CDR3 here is CASTLTMNTEAFF. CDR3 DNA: TGTGCCAGCACCCTAACTATGAACACTGAAGCTTTCTTT.

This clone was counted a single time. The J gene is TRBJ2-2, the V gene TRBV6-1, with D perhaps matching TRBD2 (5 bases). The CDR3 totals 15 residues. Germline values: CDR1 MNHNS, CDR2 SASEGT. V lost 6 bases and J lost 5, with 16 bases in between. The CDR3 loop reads CASSWEWLRTGELFF. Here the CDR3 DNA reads TGTGCCAGCAGCTGGGAGTGGTTGAGGACCGGGGAGCTGTTTTTT.

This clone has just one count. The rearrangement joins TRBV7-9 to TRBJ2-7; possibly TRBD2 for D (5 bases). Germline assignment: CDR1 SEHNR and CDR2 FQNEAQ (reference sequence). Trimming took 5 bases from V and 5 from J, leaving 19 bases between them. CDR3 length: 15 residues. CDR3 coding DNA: TGTGCCAGCAGCCCGGCGGTTTGGGAGAGGAACGAGCAGTACTTC. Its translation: CASSPAVWERNEQYF.

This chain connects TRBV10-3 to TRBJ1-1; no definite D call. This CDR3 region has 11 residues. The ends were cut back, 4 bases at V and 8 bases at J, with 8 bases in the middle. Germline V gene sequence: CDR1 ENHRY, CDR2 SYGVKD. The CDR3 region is CAISGGWEAFF. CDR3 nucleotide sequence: TGTGCCATCAGTGGAGGCTGGGAAGCTTTCTTT.

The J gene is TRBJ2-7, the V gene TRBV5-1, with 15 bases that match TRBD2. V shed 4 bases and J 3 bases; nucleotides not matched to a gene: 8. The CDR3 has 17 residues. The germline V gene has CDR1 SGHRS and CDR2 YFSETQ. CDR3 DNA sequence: TGCGCCAGCAGCATGCGGACTAGCGGGGGGGCTCACTACGAGCAGTACTTC. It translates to CASSMRTSGGAHYEQYF.